These 19 T cell receptor beta chains share one sample of origin, sequenced in a study of CD8+ T cells in alopecia areata (dated by TCRdb to 2017 to 2018). Libraries were constructed by the immunoSEQ multiplex PCR assay. RNA was extracted from all samples and reverse transcribed into cDNA as template for TCR sequencing. Drawn from immuneACCESS, this table holds only the in-frame rearrangements with V and J called that TCRdb kept. Clones are partly lost; checked studies trace under half to an unresolved V gene and leave the rest unexplained. The sample table shows 93,000 or so clones, and about 60% are seen once. About 9% of the sample goes to the ten largest clones. Sequenced: CD4+ T cells sorted from blood. These receptors were obtained from a human donor in good health.

The rearrangement joins TRBV30 to TRBJ2-1, with D perhaps matching TRBD1 (6 bases). CDR1 and CDR2 (germline): GTSNPN, SVGIG (reference sequence). There are 14 residues in the CDR3. Trimming took off 0 bases at V and 7 bases at J, with 13 bases between the two ends. The CDR3 loop is CAWSVRARGNEQFF. CDR3 coding DNA: TGTGCCTGGAGTGTACGCGCGAGGGGGAATGAGCAGTTCTTC.

This clone was seen a few times. The V call is TRBV11-1, the J call TRBJ2-4; tentative D call: TRBD1 (5 bases). V lost 5 bases and J 0 bases, leaving 14 bases between the germline ends. Germline V gives CDR1 SGHAT, CDR2 FQDESV (reference sequence). The CDR3 has 16 residues. CDR3 protein: CASSPSRGGAKNIQYF. The CDR3 DNA reads as TGTGCCAGCAGCCCCTCTAGGGGTGGAGCCAAAAACATTCAGTACTTC.

The rearrangement links TRBV20-1 to TRBJ2-3; D is perhaps TRBD2 (6 bases). V lost 3 bases, J lost 11 bases, and 12 bases lay in between. The germline V gene has CDR1 DFQATT and CDR2 SNEGSKA (reference sequence). The CDR3 runs 11 residues. The CDR3 sequence is CSASPSAGQYF. The CDR3 DNA is TGCAGTGCTAGTCCTAGCGCGGGGCAGTATTTT.

This clone was seen ten or more times. The genes are TRBV7-2 and TRBJ2-5; 7 bases are a match to TRBD2. V gave up 3 bases and J gave up 4 bases; unmatched junction bases: 11. Germline V gives CDR1 SGHTA, CDR2 FQGNSA. CDR3 length equals 16 residues. CDR3 sequence (DNA): TGTGCCAGCAGCTTTGGAGGGACTACCCGTAGAGAGACCCAGTACTTC. Protein: CASSFGGTTRRETQYF.

This sequence joins TRBV29-1 and TRBJ1-1, with D hard to call. CDR1 is SQVTM, CDR2 ANQGSEA, per germline. The CDR3 extends over 12 amino acids. V was shortened by 6 bases and J by 8 bases, with 16 bases between the two germline ends. The DNA of the CDR3 is TGCAGCGTCGCCCTAATGGTGGGGGAAGCTTTCTTT. It encodes CSVALMVGEAFF.

The chain has TRBV5-1 and TRBJ1-2, with D perhaps TRBD1 (5 bases). Per the germline V gene, CDR1 is SGHRS and CDR2 is YFSETQ. Trimming took 4 bases from V and 0 from J, leaving 13 bases between them. The CDR3 covers 15 residues. CDR3 nucleotide sequence: TGCGCCAGCAGCCTGGAAGGGGAGTCTAACTATGGCTACACCTTC. It specifies CASSLEGESNYGYTF.

In DNA, the CDR3 is TGTGCCAGCATCCAAGGCGGGACTGAAGCTTTCTTT. This encodes CASIQGGTEAFF. V gene TRBV25-1 combines with J gene TRBJ1-1, with D unclear. Trimming pared 7 bases from V and 5 bases from J, leaving 11 bases between. CDR3 length: 12 amino acids. Looked up from germline, CDR1 is MGHDK and CDR2 is SYGVNS.

The genes are TRBV9 and TRBJ1-5; D unresolved. Germline CDR1 is SGDLS and CDR2 is YYNGEE. Trimming took 2 bases from V and 2 from J, leaving 2 bases between them. This CDR3 is built from 12 residues. The CDR3 loop reads CASSVGNQPQHF. The CDR3 nucleotides read TGTGCCAGCAGCGTCGGCAATCAGCCCCAGCATTTT.

The CDR3 loop is CASRRTGDEQFF. CDR3 in DNA: TGCGCCAGCAGACGGACCGGAGATGAGCAGTTCTTC. The rearrangement uses TRBV5-1 and TRBJ2-1; D gene unclear. From germline, CDR1 is SGHRS and CDR2 YFSETQ. With 5 bases removed from V and 8 bases from J, the gap between germline ends came to 11 bases. The CDR3 length is 12 residues.

This clone was recorded a few times. The rearrangement links TRBV6-5 to TRBJ1-2, with D hard to call. The CDR3 contains 16 residues. The germline V and J ends were trimmed by 2 bases and 8 bases, with 21 bases remaining between them. CDR1 MNHEY and CDR2 SVGAGI come from the germline V gene. The CDR3 loop is CASSYPGAQKSGGYTF. The CDR3 nucleotides read TGTGCCAGCAGTTACCCCGGAGCGCAAAAATCTGGAGGCTACACCTTC.

The rearrangement joins TRBV19 to TRBJ2-6; a weak D match, TRBD1 (6 bases). Germline CDR1 LNHDA, CDR2 SQIVND (reference sequence). This CDR3 comprises 17 residues. With 5 bases removed from V and 0 bases from J, the gap between germline ends came to 14 bases. The CDR3 bases are TGTGCCAGTAGTTCGCGGACAGCAACCTCTGGGGCCAACGTCCTGACTTTC. It codes for CASSSRTATSGANVLTF. The whole variable domain, filled in from reference TRBV19 and TRBJ2-6, reads DGGITQSPKYLFRKEGQNVTLSCEQNLNHDAMYWYRQDPGQGLRLIYYSQIVNDFQKGDIAEGYSVSREKKESFPLTVTSAQKNPTAFYLCASSSRTATSGANVLTFGAGSRLTVL.

The chain uses TRBV7-6 and TRBJ2-7, with TRBD1 matching over 10 bases. Unmatched junction bases numbered 10, after V lost 3 bases and J lost 2 bases. The CDR3 extends over 17 amino acids. Germline V lookup: CDR1 SGHVS, CDR2 FNYEAQ. The CDR3 protein is CASSFGDRGTVPYEQYF. CDR3 sequence (DNA): TGTGCCAGCAGCTTTGGGGACAGGGGTACCGTGCCCTACGAGCAGTACTTC.

The V and J genes are TRBV11-2 and TRBJ2-5; D unresolved. This CDR3 contains 13 residues. The V end lost 5 bases, the J end lost 5 bases, and 12 bases lay between the germline ends. CDR1 SGHAT and CDR2 FQNNGV come from the germline V gene. CDR3 protein: CASSRQLSETQYF. In nucleotides, the CDR3 is TGTGCCAGCAGCCGCCAGTTGAGCGAGACCCAGTACTTC.

This clone was seen a single time. The V gene is TRBV6-4, the J gene TRBJ1-1; 7 bases are a match to TRBD1. V shed 6 bases, J shed 2 bases, and the junction held 3 bases outside the gene matches. The CDR3 covers 13 residues. CDR1 and CDR2 (germline): MRHNA, SNTAGT. CDR3 amino acids: CASRRTGNTEAFF. Written as DNA, the CDR3 is TGTGCCAGCAGAAGGACAGGAAACACTGAAGCTTTCTTT.

Only a few counts were recorded for this clone. The chain employs TRBV29-1 and TRBJ1-1, with 9 bases lining up with TRBD1. Germline lookup yields CDR1 SQVTM and CDR2 ANQGSEA. V lost 6 bases and J lost 1; bases outside the gene matches: 9. The CDR3 has 15 residues. The CDR3 spells CSVAKRTGANTEAFF. For the CDR3, the DNA is TGCAGCGTCGCAAAAAGGACAGGGGCGAACACTGAAGCTTTCTTT.

This rearrangement joins TRBV29-1 to TRBJ1-2; D perhaps matches TRBD1 (6 bases). Per germline, CDR1 SQVTM and CDR2 ANQGSEA. Trimming took off 7 bases at V and 5 bases at J, with 17 bases between the two ends. The length of the CDR3 is 13 residues. This chain's CDR3 is CSAEQGDLYGYTF. The CDR3, as DNA: TGCAGCGCCGAACAGGGAGATCTGTATGGCTACACCTTC.

The chain carries TRBV2 and TRBJ2-5; the D is unclear. Per germline, CDR1 SNHLY and CDR2 FYNNEI. V lost 5 bases and J 4 bases, leaving 20 bases between the germline ends. This CDR3 is 16 amino acids long. The CDR3 protein is CASSTPIYDLGETQYF. The DNA for the CDR3 is TGTGCCAGCAGTACCCCCATATATGACTTAGGAGAGACCCAGTACTTC.

The rearrangement links TRBV30 to TRBJ1-1, with 11 bases lining up with TRBD1. This CDR3 spans 13 amino acids. V lost 3 bases and J lost 4; bases outside the gene matches: 1. Per the germline V gene, CDR1 is GTSNPN and CDR2 is SVGIG (reference sequence). The CDR3 coding sequence is TGTGCCTGGAGCGGGACAGGGGGCACTGAAGCTTTCTTT. This codes for CAWSGTGGTEAFF.

This clone was detected once. The CDR3 region is CASSYGTPPDTQYF. The CDR3 region has the DNA TGCGCCAGCAGCTACGGGACTCCGCCAGATACGCAGTATTTT. The rearrangement links TRBV5-1 to TRBJ2-3; tentative D call: TRBD2 (6 bases). The V gene's germline CDR1 is SGHRS and CDR2 YFSETQ. The CDR3 has 14 amino acids. Trimming took 3 bases from V and 4 from J, leaving 12 bases between them. Filled out from reference TRBV5-1 and TRBJ2-3, the complete variable domain reads KAGVTQTPRYLIKTRGQQVTLSCSPISGHRSVSWYQQTPGQGLQFLFEYFSETQRNKGNFPGRFSGRQFSNSRSEMNVSTLELGDSALYLCASSYGTPPDTQYFGPGTRLTVL.